This T cell receptor beta chain was sequenced during a study of cytomegalovirus exposure and HLA in healthy donors. Use of 60 Vbeta and 13 Jbeta primers characterized the PCR. Clones were read by immunoSEQ multiplex PCR, and TCRdb kept only the in-frame ones, dropping some. The sample holds almost 95,000 clones, roughly 70% seen once. J lost 7 bases, V lost 4 bases, and 11 bases had no gene match. This CDR3 contains 16 residues. Germline CDR1 SGHDT, CDR2 YYEEEE. This clone has just one count. What it binds is unknown. Study-level points and caveats: For presence/absence analyses, sequencing depth was assumed to be roughly uniform across donors. Later analysis indicated greater clonal expansion among HLA-associated TCR beta chains than among equally common other chains. In a later analysis, common viral pathogens appeared linked to several of the most significant clusters.

The source is a man aged 45-65 years in good health and CMV-seronegative. The rearrangement links TRBV5-6 to TRBJ2-1; 10 bases line up with TRBD1. The sample comprised PBMCs. CDR3 bases: TGTGCCAGCAGCCCGGGACAGGGGAGGCACAATAATGAGCAGTTCTTC. Protein product: CASSPGQGRHNNEQFF.